The source of this TCR beta chain is a study of cytomegalovirus exposure and HLA in healthy donors. For the study at large: It was reported in a later analysis that the same platform had been used for the 120 validation repertoires as for the roughly 700 first-cohort repertoires.

The approximately 120-subject validation cohort, separate from the approximately 630-subject first cohort, included the donors. Germline CDR1 ENHRY, CDR2 SYGVKD. The CDR3 runs 14 residues. V was trimmed by 8 bases and J by 7 bases, leaving 18 bases between them. Clones were read by immunoSEQ multiplex PCR, and TCRdb kept only the in-frame ones, dropping some. Here the sample spans roughly 59,000 clones, roughly 94% being singletons. The chain joins TRBV10-3 to TRBJ1-3; the D is unclear. Sequenced sample: PBMCs. This sequence was found in a woman aged 18 to 35 in good health and CMV-seropositive. The CDR3 nucleotides read TGTGCCATCTCCCCGTCCCTAACGGGGAACACCATATATTTT. Protein product: CAISPSLTGNTIYF.